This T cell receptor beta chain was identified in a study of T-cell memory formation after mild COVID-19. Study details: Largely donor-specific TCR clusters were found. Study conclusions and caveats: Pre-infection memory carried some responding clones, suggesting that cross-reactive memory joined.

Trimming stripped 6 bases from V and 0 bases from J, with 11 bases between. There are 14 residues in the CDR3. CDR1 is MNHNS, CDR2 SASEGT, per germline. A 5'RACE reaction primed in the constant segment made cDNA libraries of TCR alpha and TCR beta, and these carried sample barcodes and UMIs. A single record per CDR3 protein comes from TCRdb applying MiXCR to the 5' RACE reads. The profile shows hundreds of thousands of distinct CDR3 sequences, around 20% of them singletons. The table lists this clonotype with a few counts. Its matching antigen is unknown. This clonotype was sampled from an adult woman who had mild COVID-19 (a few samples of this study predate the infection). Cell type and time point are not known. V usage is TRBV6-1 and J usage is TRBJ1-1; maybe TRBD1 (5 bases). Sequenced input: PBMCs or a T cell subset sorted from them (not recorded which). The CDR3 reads CASSPRGVNTEAFF. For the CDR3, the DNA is TGTGCCAGCAGCCCACGGGGGGTGAACACTGAAGCTTTCTTT.